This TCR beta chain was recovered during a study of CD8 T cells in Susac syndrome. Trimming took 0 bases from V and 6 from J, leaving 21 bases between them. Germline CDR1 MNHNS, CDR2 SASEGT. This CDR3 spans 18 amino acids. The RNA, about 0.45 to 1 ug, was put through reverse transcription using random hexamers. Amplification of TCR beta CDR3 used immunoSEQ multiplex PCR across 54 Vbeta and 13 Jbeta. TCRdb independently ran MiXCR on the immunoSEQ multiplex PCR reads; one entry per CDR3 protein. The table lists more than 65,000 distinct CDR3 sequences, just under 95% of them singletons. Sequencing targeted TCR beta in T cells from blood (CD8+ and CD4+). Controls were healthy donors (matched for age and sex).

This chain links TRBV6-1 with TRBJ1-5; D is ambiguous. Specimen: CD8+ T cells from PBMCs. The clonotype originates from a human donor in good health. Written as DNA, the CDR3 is TGTGCCAGCAGTGAAGCAGGTGTGATAGGGAATATTCCTCAGCCCCAGCATTTT. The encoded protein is CASSEAGVIGNIPQPQHF.